This T cell receptor beta chain was recorded in a study of low-dose radiotherapy and immunotherapy resistance in tumors. Study as a whole: Cohort 1 patients were irradiated with 0.5 Gy fractions every 2 weeks to 6.5 Gy total.

cDNA synthesis used a TRAV/TRBV-specific primer set for both chains. TCRs underwent 20 PCR cycles of amplification with a constant-region primer and V-primer adapter. In TCRdb, the reads were re-called with MiXCR into one record per CDR3 protein. This table holds some 88,000 distinct CDR3 sequences, 9.4% found once. This clonotype was seen repeatedly, ten times or more. The time point is: before trial treatment. This CDR3 is 16 amino acids long. V was pared by 3 bases and J by 2 bases, with 4 bases of the junction left unmatched. CDR1 MDHEN and CDR2 SYDVKM come from the germline V gene. This chain uses TRBV28 with TRBJ2-3; 11 bases are shared with TRBD2. This material consisted of PBMCs, taken before treatment. This receptor was identified in a male donor with prostate cancer. CDR3: CASSFPSGRTTDTQYF. Written as DNA, the CDR3 is TGTGCCAGCAGTTTCCCTAGCGGGAGGACCACAGATACGCAGTATTTT.